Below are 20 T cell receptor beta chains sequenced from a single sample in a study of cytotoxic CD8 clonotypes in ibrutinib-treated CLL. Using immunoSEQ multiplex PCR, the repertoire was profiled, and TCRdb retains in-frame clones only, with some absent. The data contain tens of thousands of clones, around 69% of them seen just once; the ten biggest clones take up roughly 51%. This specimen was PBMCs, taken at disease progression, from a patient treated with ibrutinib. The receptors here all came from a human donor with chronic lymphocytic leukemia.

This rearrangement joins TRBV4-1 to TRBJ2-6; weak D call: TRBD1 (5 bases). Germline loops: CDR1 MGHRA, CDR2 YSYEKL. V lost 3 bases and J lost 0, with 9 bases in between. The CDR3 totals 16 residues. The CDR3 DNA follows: TGCGCCAGCAGCCAGAGTCAGGGCTCTGGGGCCAACGTCCTGACTTTC. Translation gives CASSQSQGSGANVLTF.

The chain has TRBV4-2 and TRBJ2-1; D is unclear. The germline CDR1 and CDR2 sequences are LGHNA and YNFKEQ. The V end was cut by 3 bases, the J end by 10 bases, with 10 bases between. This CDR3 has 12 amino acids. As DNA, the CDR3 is TGTGCCAGCAGCCATCCACAGCGCGAGCAGTTCTTC. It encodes CASSHPQREQFF.

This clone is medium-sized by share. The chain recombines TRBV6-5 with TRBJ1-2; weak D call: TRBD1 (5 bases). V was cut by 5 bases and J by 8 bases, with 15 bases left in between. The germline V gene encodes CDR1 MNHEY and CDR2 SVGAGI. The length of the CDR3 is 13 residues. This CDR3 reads CASSNAGMRGYTF. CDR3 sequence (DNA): TGTGCCAGCAGTAATGCAGGGATGAGAGGCTACACCTTC.

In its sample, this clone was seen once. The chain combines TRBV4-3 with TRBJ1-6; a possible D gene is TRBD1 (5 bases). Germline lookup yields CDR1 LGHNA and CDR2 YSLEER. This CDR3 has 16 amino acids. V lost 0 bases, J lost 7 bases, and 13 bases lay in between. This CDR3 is CASSQDPGTLNSPLHF. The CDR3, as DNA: TGCGCCAGCAGCCAAGACCCCGGGACTTTAAATTCACCCCTCCACTTT.

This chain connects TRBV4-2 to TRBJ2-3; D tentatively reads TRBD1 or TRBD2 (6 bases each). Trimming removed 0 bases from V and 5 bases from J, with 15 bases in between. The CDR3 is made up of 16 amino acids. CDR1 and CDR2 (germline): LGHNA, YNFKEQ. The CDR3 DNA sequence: TGTGCCAGCAGCCAAGAAAAAGCGGAGGGGGGAGATACGCAGTATTTT. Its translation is CASSQEKAEGGDTQYF.

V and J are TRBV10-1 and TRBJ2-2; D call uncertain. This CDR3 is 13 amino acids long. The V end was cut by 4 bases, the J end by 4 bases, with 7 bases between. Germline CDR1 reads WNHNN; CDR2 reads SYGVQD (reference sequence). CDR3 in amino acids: CASSGIATGELFF. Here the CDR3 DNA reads TGCGCCAGCAGTGGCATAGCCACCGGGGAGCTGTTTTTT.

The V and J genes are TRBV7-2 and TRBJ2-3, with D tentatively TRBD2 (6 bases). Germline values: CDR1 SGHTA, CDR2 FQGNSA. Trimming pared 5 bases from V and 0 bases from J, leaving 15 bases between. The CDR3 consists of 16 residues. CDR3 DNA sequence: TGTGCCAGCAGCCCCCCTCGGGCGGGGAGCACAGATACGCAGTATTTT. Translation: CASSPPRAGSTDTQYF.

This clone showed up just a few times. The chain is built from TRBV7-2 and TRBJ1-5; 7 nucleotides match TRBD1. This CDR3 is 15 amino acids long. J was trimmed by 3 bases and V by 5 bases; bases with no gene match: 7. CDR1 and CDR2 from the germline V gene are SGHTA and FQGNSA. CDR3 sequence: CASSPWTGPNQPQHF. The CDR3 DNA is TGTGCCAGCAGCCCGTGGACAGGCCCCAATCAGCCCCAGCATTTT.

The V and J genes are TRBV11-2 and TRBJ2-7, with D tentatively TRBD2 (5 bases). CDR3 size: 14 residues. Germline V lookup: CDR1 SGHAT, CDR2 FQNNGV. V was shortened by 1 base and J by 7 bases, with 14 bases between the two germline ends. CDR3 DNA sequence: TGTGCCAGCAGCTTAGTCGACGGGGTTGGAGAGCAGTACTTC. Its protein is CASSLVDGVGEQYF.

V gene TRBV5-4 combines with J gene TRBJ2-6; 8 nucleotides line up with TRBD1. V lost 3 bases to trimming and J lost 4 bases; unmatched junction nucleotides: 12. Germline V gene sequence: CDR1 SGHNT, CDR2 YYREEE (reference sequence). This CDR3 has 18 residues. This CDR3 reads CASSYFQGAGYGANVLTF. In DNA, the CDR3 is TGTGCCAGCAGCTACTTTCAGGGGGCGGGTTACGGGGCCAACGTCCTGACTTTC.

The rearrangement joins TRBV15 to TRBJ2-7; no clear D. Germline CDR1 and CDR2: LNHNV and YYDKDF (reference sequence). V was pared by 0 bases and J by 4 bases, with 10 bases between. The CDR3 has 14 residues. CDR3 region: CATSRDLVTYEQYF. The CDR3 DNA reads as TGTGCCACCAGCAGAGATTTGGTTACGTACGAGCAGTACTTC.

The CDR3 is CATTNRDRGRVVAEAFF. The CDR3 DNA is TGTGCCACTACCAACCGGGACAGGGGGCGAGTTGTGGCTGAAGCTTTCTTT. The chain has TRBV19 and TRBJ1-1, with 12 nucleotides matching TRBD1. Germline V lookup: CDR1 LNHDA, CDR2 SQIVND (reference sequence). After removal of 10 bases from V and 6 bases from J, the junction contained 18 bases not matched to a gene. This CDR3 is 17 amino acids long.

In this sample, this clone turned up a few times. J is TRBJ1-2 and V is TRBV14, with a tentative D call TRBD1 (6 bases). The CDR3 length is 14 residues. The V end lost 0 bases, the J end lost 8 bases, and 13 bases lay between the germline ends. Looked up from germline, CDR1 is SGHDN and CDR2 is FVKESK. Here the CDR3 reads CASSQDTGAQGYTF. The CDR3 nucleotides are TGTGCCAGCAGCCAAGATACGGGGGCGCAAGGCTACACCTTC.

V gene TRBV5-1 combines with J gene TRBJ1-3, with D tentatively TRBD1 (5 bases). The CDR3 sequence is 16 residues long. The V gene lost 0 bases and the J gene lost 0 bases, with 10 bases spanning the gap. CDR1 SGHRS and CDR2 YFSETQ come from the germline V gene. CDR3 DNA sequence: TGCGCCAGCAGCTTGGGGCCGGGGGACTCTGGAAACACCATATATTTT. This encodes CASSLGPGDSGNTIYF.

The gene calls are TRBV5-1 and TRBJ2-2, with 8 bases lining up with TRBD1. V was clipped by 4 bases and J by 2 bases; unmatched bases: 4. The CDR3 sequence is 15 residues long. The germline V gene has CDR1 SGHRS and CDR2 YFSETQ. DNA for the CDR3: TGCGCCAGCAGCCAAGGACAGGGTAACACCGGGGAGCTGTTTTTT. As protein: CASSQGQGNTGELFF.

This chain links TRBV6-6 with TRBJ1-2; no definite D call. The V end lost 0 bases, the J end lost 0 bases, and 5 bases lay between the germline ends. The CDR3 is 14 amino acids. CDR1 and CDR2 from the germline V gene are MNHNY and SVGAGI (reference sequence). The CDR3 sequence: CASSYSTANYGYTF. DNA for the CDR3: TGTGCCAGCAGTTACTCAACAGCTAACTATGGCTACACCTTC.

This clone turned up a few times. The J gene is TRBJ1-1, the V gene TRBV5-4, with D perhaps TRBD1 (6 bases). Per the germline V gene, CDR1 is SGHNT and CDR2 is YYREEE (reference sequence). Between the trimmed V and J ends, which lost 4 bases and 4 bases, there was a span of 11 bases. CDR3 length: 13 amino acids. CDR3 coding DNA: TGTGCCAGCAGCCGAGCCAGGGGCACTGAAGCTTTCTTT. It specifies CASSRARGTEAFF. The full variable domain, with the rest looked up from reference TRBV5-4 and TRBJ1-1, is ETGVTQSPTHLIKTRGQQVTLRCSSQSGHNTVSWYQQALGQGPQFIFQYYREEENGRGNFPPRFSGLQFPNYSSELNVNALELDDSALYLCASSRARGTEAFFGQGTRLTVV.

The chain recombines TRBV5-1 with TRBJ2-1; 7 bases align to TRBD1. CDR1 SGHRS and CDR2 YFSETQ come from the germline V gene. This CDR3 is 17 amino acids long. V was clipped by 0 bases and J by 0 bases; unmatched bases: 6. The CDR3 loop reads CASSLGATGSSYNEQFF. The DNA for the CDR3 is TGCGCCAGCAGCTTGGGGGCGACAGGGAGCTCCTACAATGAGCAGTTCTTC. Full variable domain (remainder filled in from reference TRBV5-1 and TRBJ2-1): KAGVTQTPRYLIKTRGQQVTLSCSPISGHRSVSWYQQTPGQGLQFLFEYFSETQRNKGNFPGRFSGRQFSNSRSEMNVSTLELGDSALYLCASSLGATGSSYNEQFFGPGTRLTVL.

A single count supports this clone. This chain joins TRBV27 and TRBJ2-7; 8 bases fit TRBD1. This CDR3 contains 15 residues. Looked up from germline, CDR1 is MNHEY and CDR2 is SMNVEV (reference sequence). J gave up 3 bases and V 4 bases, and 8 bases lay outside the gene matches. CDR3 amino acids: CASSSTGQDIYEQYF. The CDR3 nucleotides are TGTGCCAGCAGTTCAACGGGACAGGATATCTACGAGCAGTACTTC.

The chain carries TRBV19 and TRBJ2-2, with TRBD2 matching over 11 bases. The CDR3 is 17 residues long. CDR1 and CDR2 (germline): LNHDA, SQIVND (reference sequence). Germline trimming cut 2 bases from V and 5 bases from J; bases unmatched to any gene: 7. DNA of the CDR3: TGTGCCAGTAGTATACGCCCTAGCGGGGGGACGACCGGGGAGCTGTTTTTT. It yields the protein CASSIRPSGGTTGELFF.